A selection of T cell receptor beta chains follows, all from one sample in a study of beta chain features in type 1 diabetes. Clones were read by immunoSEQ multiplex PCR, and TCRdb kept only the in-frame ones, dropping some. The sample carries 850,000 to 900,000 clones, roughly 15% recorded once. The sample was naive CD4+ T cells from blood. Receptors were obtained from a woman aged 18-30 years in good health. Each CDR3 is given with its conserved first and last residue. A D gene is named only where the DNA matches it firmly. Not all rows give a size; the values are once, few, many and, for expanded clones, a class.

TRBJ2-6,NA,TRBV18,NA,CASSSQSSGANVLTF,TGTGCCAGCTCATCTCAGAGCTCTGGGGCCAACGTCCTGACTTTC
TRBJ2-5,NA,TRBV7-9,few,CASSPGQLEYF,TGTGCCAGCAGCCCAGGACAGCTCGAGTACTTC
TRBJ2-2,TRBD2,TRBV4-3,NA,CASSRRLAGDDTGELFF,TGCGCCAGCAGCCGTCGACTAGCGGGAGATGACACCGGGGAGCTGTTTTTT
TRBJ2-1,NA,TRBV11-3,few,CASSPSGLASDEQFF,TGTGCCAGCAGCCCCTCGGGTCTAGCGTCGGATGAGCAGTTCTTC
TRBJ2-6,NA,TRBV29-1,NA,CSVKTAGANVLTF,TGCAGCGTAAAGACAGCTGGGGCCAACGTCCTGACTTTC
TRBJ1-1,NA,TRBV27,few,CASSYTQGHTEAFF,TGTGCCAGCAGTTACACCCAGGGGCACACTGAAGCTTTCTTT
TRBJ1-2,NA,TRBV19,few,CASSRGTANYGYTF,TGTGCCTCTTCTAGGGGGACGGCTAACTATGGCTACACCTTC
TRBJ1-2,TRBD1,TRBV4-3,NA,CASSQDAGTGFGYTF,TGCGCCAGCAGCCAAGATGCCGGGACAGGGTTTGGCTACACCTTC
TRBJ2-3,NA,TRBV9,few,CASSPGRRPWGETQYF,TGTGCCAGCAGCCCAGGACGGCGGCCCTGGGGGGAGACGCAGTATTTT
TRBJ1-5,NA,TRBV6-5,few,CASTETPGQPQHF,TGTGCCAGCACCGAGACACCCGGACAGCCCCAGCATTTT
TRBJ2-5,TRBD1,TRBV5-6,NA,CASSSLFPGTGAETQYF,TGTGCCAGCAGCTCGCTGTTCCCCGGGACAGGGGCAGAGACCCAGTACTTC
TRBJ2-7,TRBD2,TRBV2,few,CASRLTSGGTYEQYF,TGTGCCAGCAGGCTAACTAGCGGGGGCACCTACGAGCAGTACTTC
TRBJ1-2,NA,TRBV4-2,NA,CASSQDRSQLGDGYTF,TGTGCCAGCAGCCAAGATCGGAGCCAGCTCGGAGATGGCTACACCTTC
TRBJ2-2,TRBD1,TRBV28,few,CASSSRDRDAGELFF,TGTGCCAGCAGTAGCCGGGACAGGGACGCCGGGGAGCTGTTTTTT
TRBJ2-2,TRBD1,TRBV10-3,few,CAIRDTTGHPGELFF,TGTGCCATCAGGGATACGACAGGGCACCCCGGGGAGCTGTTTTTT
TRBJ2-7,TRBD1,TRBV19,NA,CACQGQGSYEQYF,TGTGCCTGTCAGGGACAGGGATCCTACGAGCAGTACTTC
TRBJ2-1,NA,TRBV29-1,few,CSVIGSGEDEQFF,TGCAGCGTTATCGGGAGTGGTGAGGATGAGCAGTTCTTC
TRBJ2-7,TRBD1,TRBV18,NA,CASSPPATTGTGRYEQYF,TGTGCCAGCTCACCACCGGCCACTACCGGGACAGGGCGCTACGAGCAGTACTTC
TRBJ2-1,NA,TRBV11-2,NA,CASGPLAGPYYNEQFF,TGTGCCAGCGGGCCTCTCGCGGGCCCCTATTACAATGAGCAGTTCTTC
TRBJ2-7,TRBD1,TRBV18,NA,CASSPGQWNEQYF,TGTGCCAGCTCACCGGGACAGTGGAACGAGCAGTACTTC
TRBJ1-3,NA,TRBV23-1,NA,CASSIPGNGSGNTIYF,TGCGCCAGCAGTATCCCAGGGAATGGGTCTGGAAACACCATATATTTT
TRBJ2-6,NA,TRBV7-2,few,CASSLWVVTSGANVLTF,TGTGCCAGCAGCTTATGGGTCGTCACATCTGGGGCCAACGTCCTGACTTTC
TRBJ1-3,NA,TRBV7-3,once,CASSPRTAGNSGNTIYF,TGTGCCAGCAGCCCAAGGACGGCAGGGAACTCTGGAAACACCATATATTTT